This T cell receptor (beta chain) was identified during a study of T cell responses to AZD1222 COVID-19 vaccine. This clone showed up just a few times. TCRdb keeps only in-frame clones here, not all; method: immunoSEQ multiplex PCR. The sample has 90,000 to 120,000 clones, roughly nine tenths seen once. V was pared by 2 bases and J by 3 bases, with 13 bases between. The CDR3 sequence is 15 residues long. Germline V lookup: CDR1 KGHSY, CDR2 FQNENV. This material consisted of peripheral blood, taken 28 days after the second AZD1222 dose. This sequence joins TRBV16 and TRBJ1-1; D unclear. The sequence derives from an adult who received the AZD1222 COVID-19 vaccine. CDR3 DNA sequence: TGTGCCAGCAGCCAAGACGACACTACTTACACTGAAGCTTTCTTT. Protein: CASSQDDTTYTEAFF.